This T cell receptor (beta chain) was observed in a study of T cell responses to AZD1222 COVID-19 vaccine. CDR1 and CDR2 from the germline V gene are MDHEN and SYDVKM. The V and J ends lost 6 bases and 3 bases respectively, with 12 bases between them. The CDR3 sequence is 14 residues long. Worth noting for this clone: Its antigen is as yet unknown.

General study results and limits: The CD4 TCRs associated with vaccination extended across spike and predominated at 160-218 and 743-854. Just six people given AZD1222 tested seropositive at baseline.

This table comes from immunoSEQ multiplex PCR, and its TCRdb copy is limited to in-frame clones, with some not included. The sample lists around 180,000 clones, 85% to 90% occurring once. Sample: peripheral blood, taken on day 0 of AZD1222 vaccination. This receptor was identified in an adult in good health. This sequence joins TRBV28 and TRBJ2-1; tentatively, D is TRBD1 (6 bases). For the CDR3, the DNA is TGTGCCAGCAGCCGAGGACAGATCTACAATGAGCAGTTCTTC. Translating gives CASSRGQIYNEQFF.